This TCR beta chain was documented in a study of cytomegalovirus exposure and HLA in healthy donors. This PCR relied on a set of 60 Vbeta primers and 13 Jbeta primers. TCRdb's table, derived via immunoSEQ multiplex PCR, lists solely in-frame clones and lacks some. Of about 200,000 clones in the sample, 82% were seen once. Sample: PBMCs. This receptor was taken from a boy aged 2 to 9 in good health and CMV-seronegative.

CDR3 loop: CASSYGGGQPYNEQFF. CDR3 in DNA: TGTGCCAGCAGTTATGGCGGGGGGCAACCCTACAATGAGCAGTTCTTC. The V gene is TRBV27, the J gene TRBJ2-1; TRBD2 aligns across 8 bases. This CDR3 is 16 amino acids long. Unmatched junction bases numbered 7, after V lost 4 bases and J lost 2 bases. Germline V gene data show CDR1 as MNHEY and CDR2 as SMNVEV (reference sequence).